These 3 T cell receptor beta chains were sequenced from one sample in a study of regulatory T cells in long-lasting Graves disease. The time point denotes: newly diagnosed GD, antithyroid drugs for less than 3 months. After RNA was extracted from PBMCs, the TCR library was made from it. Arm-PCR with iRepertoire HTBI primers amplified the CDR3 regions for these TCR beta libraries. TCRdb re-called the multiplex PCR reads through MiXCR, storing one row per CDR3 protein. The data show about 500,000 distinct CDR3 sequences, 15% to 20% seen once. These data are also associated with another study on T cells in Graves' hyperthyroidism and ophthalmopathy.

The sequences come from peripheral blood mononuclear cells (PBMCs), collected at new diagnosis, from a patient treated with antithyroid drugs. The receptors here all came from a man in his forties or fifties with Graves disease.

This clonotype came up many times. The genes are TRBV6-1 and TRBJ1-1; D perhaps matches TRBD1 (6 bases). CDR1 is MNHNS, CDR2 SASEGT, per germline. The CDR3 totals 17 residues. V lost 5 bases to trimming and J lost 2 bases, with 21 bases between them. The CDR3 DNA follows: TGTGCCAGCAGTCTACCGGGACACCATGTTACAAACACTGAAGCTTTCTTT. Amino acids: CASSLPGHHVTNTEAFF.

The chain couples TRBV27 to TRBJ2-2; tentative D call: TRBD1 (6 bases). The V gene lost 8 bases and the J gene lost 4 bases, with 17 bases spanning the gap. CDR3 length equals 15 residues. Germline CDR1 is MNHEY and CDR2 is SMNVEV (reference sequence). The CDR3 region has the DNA TGTGCCAGCCAACTAGGGGGTTCTGGCACCGGGGAGCTGTTTTTT. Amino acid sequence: CASQLGGSGTGELFF.

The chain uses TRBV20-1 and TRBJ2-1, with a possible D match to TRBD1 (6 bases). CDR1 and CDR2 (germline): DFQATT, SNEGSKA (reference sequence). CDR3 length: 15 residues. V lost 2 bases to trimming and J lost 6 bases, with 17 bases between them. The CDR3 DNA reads TGCAGTGCTAGATTCCCAGGGGCGAGATCCAATGAGCAGTTCTTC. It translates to CSARFPGARSNEQFF.